The 5 T cell receptor beta chains below come from one sample, sequenced in a study of response to subunit inactivated influenza vaccine. One entry per CDR3 protein, called by TCRdb with MiXCR from the RT-PCR reads. Seen here are more than 550,000 distinct CDR3 sequences, 10% to 15% observed once, and the top ten hold about 10%. The source was PBMCs from blood, collected on the day of vaccination. The receptors were sampled from a man in his fifties who received an inactivated influenza vaccine.

The CDR3 nucleotides read TGTGCCAGCAGCTTACTTGGGACAGTCTCTGGGGCCAACGTCCTGACTTTC. It specifies CASSLLGTVSGANVLTF. The genes are TRBV7-6 and TRBJ2-6; TRBD1 aligns across 7 bases. In germline, CDR1 is SGHVS, CDR2 FNYEAQ. The CDR3 is 17 amino acids. V trimming: 2 bases; J trimming: 0 bases; junction bases outside the gene matches: 4.

The chain links TRBV14 to TRBJ2-1; D is possibly TRBD1 (5 bases). Germline V lookup: CDR1 SGHDN, CDR2 FVKESK. The CDR3 length is 16 residues. The V end was cut by 3 bases, the J end by 1 base, with 13 bases between. CDR3 coding DNA: TGTGCCAGCAGCCACCCGACAGCTGATTCCTACAATGAGCAGTTCTTC. This codes for CASSHPTADSYNEQFF. The variable domain in full, with the rest retrieved from reference TRBV14 and TRBJ2-1, is EAGVTQFPSHSVIEKGQTVTLRCDPISGHDNLYWYRRVMGKEIKFLLHFVKESKQDESGMPNNRFLAERTGGTYSTLKVQPAELEDSGVYFCASSHPTADSYNEQFFGPGTRLTVL.

The chain joins TRBV19 to TRBJ1-5; D is undetermined. The CDR3 loop spans 17 amino acids. Germline CDR1 is LNHDA and CDR2 is SQIVND (reference sequence). V lost 3 bases and J 7 bases, leaving 22 bases between the germline ends. CDR3 protein: CASSMGLGRGDSQPQHF. The CDR3 DNA reads TGTGCCAGTAGTATGGGCTTGGGCCGTGGGGATAGCCAGCCCCAGCATTTT.

This clonotype ranks as medium-sized. J is TRBJ2-1 and V is TRBV12-3 or TRBV12-4; 8 bases map to TRBD2. There are 19 residues in the CDR3. V dropped 11 bases and J dropped 2; count of bases not matched to a gene: 23. The CDR3 DNA reads as TGTGCCTTCAGTTTCGGGCCTGTCGGCGGGAGGATACCCTACAATGAGCAGTTCTTC. This codes for CAFSFGPVGGRIPYNEQFF.

This clonotype was observed at least ten times. The J gene is TRBJ2-1, the V gene TRBV7-3; D call uncertain. CDR1 and CDR2 (germline): SGHTA, FQGTGA. V was trimmed by 2 bases and J by 1 base, leaving 6 bases between them. The CDR3 covers 14 residues. The CDR3 loop is CASSLHGSYNEQFF. The CDR3 nucleotides read TGTGCCAGCAGCTTACACGGTTCCTACAATGAGCAGTTCTTC.